This T cell receptor beta chain appears in the sequencing data of a study of CD8+ T cells in alopecia areata (dated by TCRdb to between 2017 and 2018). In terms of the full investigation: The treated patients, all with moderate-to-severe alopecia areata, were enrolled in an open-label pilot trial of oral tofacitinib given at 5 to 10 mg twice daily. Biopsies were taken from tofacitinib-treated patients at baseline and again at 4 and 24 weeks into treatment, and several of those patients also had a later scalp biopsy. For the treated patients, the SALT score, which quantifies what percentage of scalp surface area is affected, served as the measure of disease severity. TCRbeta CDR3 regions were amplified by immunoSEQ multiplex PCR with 35 Vbeta forward and 13 Jbeta reverse primers. Scalp clonality was compared across normal scalp (n=4), patchy alopecia areata scalp (n=8), and alopecia totalis/universalis scalp (n=8). On the human side, TCRbeta sequencing was run on scalp tissue and on sorted CD4+ and CD8+ peripheral blood T cells from healthy controls and from alopecia areata patients with either patchy or totalis/universalis disease. RNA was extracted with the PAXgene miRNA kit for fixed scalp, the miRNeasy kit for PBMCs, and the RNeasy kit for mouse skin. Patients stayed on tofacitinib for 6 to 18 months and then had 6 months of follow-up off drug so that delayed response and recurrence could be assessed. In both human patients and the C3H/HeJ mouse model, the study applied high-throughput TCRbeta sequencing to look at T cell clonal expansion in alopecia areata.

The time point label for this specimen denotes: less than five weeks on oral tofacitinib. Per the publication, the treatment or condition label means: oral pan-JAK inhibitor, 5-10 mg twice daily. Lesional scalp punch biopsies and peripheral blood were collected from alopecia areata patients. PBMCs were isolated by density centrifugation and stained for CD3, CD4 and CD8, after which CD4+ and CD8+ T cells were sorted on a FACSAria. The investigation overall reported the following: Higher clonality and more expanded CD8+ clones were observed in lesional scalp than in normal scalp, particularly in alopecia totalis/universalis, a finding suggestive of antigenic drive. Many expanded lesional clones persisted in scalp and blood during tofacitinib treatment, which may partly explain relapse after stopping treatment. TCR sequences shared between patients were less clear than in mice, possibly partly because of HLA diversity in the patient population. Tofacitinib significantly decreased scalp clonality and the number of expanded CD8+ clones among the top 100 scalp clones. Resident alphabeta T cells in normal human skin are also sequenced, complicating scalp TCR repertoire analysis, unlike mouse skin dominated by gammadelta T cells. Because the treated cohort was small and had just a single nonresponder, larger studies are needed to establish links between baseline CD8+ expansion and response.

Counted from cysteine to phenylalanine, this CDR3 has 11 amino acids. Here the CDR3 DNA is all that survives: 33 bases in frame from base 1. V has 1 base trimmed and J has 12 bases trimmed; junction bases matching no gene number 0. CDR1 MGHDK and CDR2 SYGVNS are derived from the germline V gene. This clone was counted once. Which antigen it targets is not known. Base quality data are lacking; no much larger clone is found one base away. The receptor library was made with the immunoSEQ multiplex PCR assay. RNA was extracted from all samples and reverse transcribed into cDNA as template for TCR sequencing. SuperScript III was used for first-strand cDNA synthesis, primed with a 2:1 mix of oligo-dT and random hexamers. A synthetic immune receptor repertoire was used to gauge amplification bias, and whatever bias remained was removed computationally. Regarding the original processing steps: Raw reads were preprocessed to remove errors, and CDR3 was defined by IMGT conventions from the conserved cysteine to phenylalanine. Clonality was computed by normalizing Shannon entropy by log2 of the number of productive unique TCRs and subtracting the result from 1. CD4 or CD8 identity of scalp clones was inferred by cross-referencing scalp TCRbeta sequences with sorted blood CD4 and CD8 repertoires. The immuneACCESS repertoire file appears here via TCRdb, limited to in-frame rearrangements. These files lack a portion of the clones; in checked studies, under half of the deficit traces to unresolved V genes, and the cause of the others is not known. D and trimming were read from the DNA, whereas the V and J calls and clone size are those reported in that table. A total of about 160,000 clones appear in this sample, under 70% of them only once. Approximately 0.91% of the sample rests with the top ten.

The V gene is TRBV25-1 and the J gene is TRBJ2-1; TRBD2 agrees with 7 junctional bases. The specimen was CD4+ T cells sorted from blood, collected at week 4, from a patient treated with tofacitinib. The receptor was isolated from a human donor with alopecia areata. At the DNA level, the sequence is TGTGCCAGCAGTGAATGGGGGGGGCAGTTCTTC. It specifies CASSEWGGQFF.